This T cell receptor beta chain was sequenced for a study of control samples from healthy donors and cancer patients. The data were produced by immunoSEQ multiplex PCR, yet TCRdb's version contains in-frame clones alone and is incomplete. The data contain around 94,000 clones, around 87% of them seen just once; the ten biggest clones take up over 1%. This CDR3 contains 15 residues. Germline loops: CDR1 MNHGY, CDR2 SAAAGT. V was pared by 9 bases and J by 1 base, with 18 bases between. The TCR sequence derives from a woman aged 45-60 years in good health. The sample consisted of blood. The chain employs TRBV6-8 and TRBJ1-1; D is undetermined. CDR3 nucleotide sequence: TGTGCCAGACCTCGGGCTCCCGGACGGAACACTGAAGCTTTCTTT. Translated: CARPRAPGRNTEAFF.